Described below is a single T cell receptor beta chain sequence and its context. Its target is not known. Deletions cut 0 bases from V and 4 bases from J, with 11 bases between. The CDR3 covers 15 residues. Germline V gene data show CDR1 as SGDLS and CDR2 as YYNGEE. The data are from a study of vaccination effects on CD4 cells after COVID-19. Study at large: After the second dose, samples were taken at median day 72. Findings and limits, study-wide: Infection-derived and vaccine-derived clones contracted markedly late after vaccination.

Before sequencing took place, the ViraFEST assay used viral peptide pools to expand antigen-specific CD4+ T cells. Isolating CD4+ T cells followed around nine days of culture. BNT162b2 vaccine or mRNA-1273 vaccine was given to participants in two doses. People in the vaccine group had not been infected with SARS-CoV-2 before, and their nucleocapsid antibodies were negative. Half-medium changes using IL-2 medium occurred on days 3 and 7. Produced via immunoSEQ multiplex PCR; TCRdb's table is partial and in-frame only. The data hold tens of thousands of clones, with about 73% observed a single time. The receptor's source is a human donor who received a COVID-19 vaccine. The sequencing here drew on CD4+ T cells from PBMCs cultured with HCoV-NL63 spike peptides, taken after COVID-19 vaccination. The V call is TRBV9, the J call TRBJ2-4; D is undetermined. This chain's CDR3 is CASSVESGFKNIQYF. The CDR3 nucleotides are TGTGCCAGCAGCGTAGAATCAGGCTTTAAAAACATTCAGTACTTC. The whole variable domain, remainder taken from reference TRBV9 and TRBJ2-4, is DSGVTQTPKHLITATGQRVTLRCSPRSGDLSVYWYQQSLDQGLQFLIQYYNGEERAKGNILERFSAQQFPDLHSELNLSSLELGDSALYFCASSVESGFKNIQYFGAGTRLSVL.